Below are 26 T cell receptor beta chains sequenced from a single sample in a study of T cell clonality in common variable immunodeficiency. Only in-frame clones appear in the TCRdb table, and some are missing; sequencing was by immunoSEQ multiplex PCR. The counts give approximately 64,000 clones, none of them seen only once; about 1.7% is held by the top ten. Sequencing input: peripheral blood mononuclear cells. These receptors all come from a person aged 18-70 years in good health.

This clone was seen many times. The CDR3 end is not reached by the read, which stops 3 residues before it; the germline J gene fills it in. The J gene is TRBJ2-1, the V gene TRBV19; possible D gene TRBD2, 7 bases. CDR1 and CDR2 (germline): LNHDA, SQIVND (reference sequence). Between the trimmed V and J ends, which lost 8 bases and 2 bases, there was a span of 13 bases. This CDR3 contains 14 residues. The DNA read from the CDR3 is TGTGCCAGTGGATGGGGGGGCCCCTACAATGAG. It codes for CASGWGGPYNE. The full CDR3 reads CASGWGGPYNEQFF.

Notes on this clone: The sequenced fragment ends 3 residues before the CDR3 boundary, so the rest is inferred from the germline J gene. The chain combines TRBV6-4 with TRBJ1-5; D perhaps matches TRBD1 (5 bases). There are 13 residues in the CDR3. Germline V CDR1 and CDR2: MRHNA, SNTAGT. V gave up 7 bases and J gave up 5 bases, with 12 bases separating them. CDR3 DNA (partial): TGTGCCAGCACCGTGCGGGGGGATCAGCCC. This codes for CASTVRGDQP. From start to end, the CDR3 is CASTVRGDQPQHF.

This clone was recorded at least ten times. CDR3 in amino acids: CASRGLAGPNTGELFF. The CDR3 DNA, read in part, is TGTGCCAGCAGAGGACTAGCGGGCCCGAACACCGGGGAG. The chain is built from TRBV6-4 and TRBJ2-2; 11 bases match TRBD2. The read ends 3 residues before the CDR3 terminus; that terminus is restored from the germline J gene. There are 16 residues in the CDR3. Germline-derived CDR1 and CDR2 are MRHNA and SNTAGT. Losses at the gene ends were 6 bases for V and 0 bases for J; bases not matched to a gene: 3.

The sample holds many counts of this clone. The CDR3 loop is CASSWRAAEQYF. The sequenced part of the CDR3 DNA is TGTGCCAGCAGCTGGAGGGCCGCCGAG. This chain joins TRBV5-6 and TRBJ2-7, with TRBD2 as a possible D gene (6 bases). The read ends 3 residues shy of where the CDR3 ends; the end is completed using the germline J gene. CDR1 and CDR2 (germline): SGHDT, YYEEEE. V was cut by 3 bases and J by 6 bases, with 10 bases left in between. There are 12 residues in the CDR3.

This clone was counted at least ten times. The read halts 3 residues ahead of the CDR3 end, with the missing end drawn from the germline J gene. The rearrangement links TRBV14 to TRBJ1-5, with no clear D. V dropped 1 base and J dropped 6 bases, with 13 bases sitting between them. The CDR3 runs 15 residues. Germline V gives CDR1 SGHDN, CDR2 FVKESK. The CDR3 protein is CASSQGTGKGQPQHF. CDR3 DNA (partial): TGTGCCAGCAGCCAAGGGACGGGGAAGGGTCAGCCC.

This clone was seen repeatedly, ten times or more. The read comes to an end 3 residues before the CDR3 does, leaving the germline J gene to fill in the end. The chain is built from TRBV5-6 and TRBJ2-3; D may be TRBD1 (5 bases). Germline V CDR1 and CDR2: SGHDT, YYEEEE. There are 14 residues in the CDR3. The CDR3 here is CASSLQENKGTQYF. CDR3 bases read: TGTGCCAGCAGCCTACAGGAAAATAAAGGAACG.

Many counts were recorded for this clone. At one end, the junction sequence differs from germline, possibly due to a read error. The read ends 3 residues before the CDR3 terminus; that terminus is restored from the germline J gene. The V and J genes are TRBV2 and TRBJ2-2; perhaps TRBD2 as D (7 bases). Looked up from germline, CDR1 is SNHLY and CDR2 is FYNNEI. The CDR3 covers 18 residues. CDR3 amino acids: CASSEGGIGLDQTGELFF. The covered CDR3 bases are TGTGCCAGCAGCGAAGGGGGAATCGGACTAGATCAGACCGGGGAG.

This clone was detected ten times or more. CDR3 DNA, as far as it was read: TGCAGTGCTAGAGATCGCGGGTTGGGGGGAGCATACAATGAG. Protein: CSARDRGLGGAYNE. The entire CDR3 sequence reads CSARDRGLGGAYNEQFF. The rearrangement uses TRBV20-1 and TRBJ2-1, with a tentative D call TRBD2 (6 bases). The read finishes 3 residues shy of the CDR3 end, and the germline J gene is used to complete it. The CDR3 sequence is 17 residues long. Trimming stripped 0 bases from V and 4 bases from J, with 19 bases between. The germline V gene has CDR1 DFQATT and CDR2 SNEGSKA (reference sequence).

The sample holds many counts of this clone. The read finishes 3 residues shy of the CDR3 end, and the germline J gene is used to complete it. This chain joins TRBV18 and TRBJ1-5, with TRBD1 as a possible D gene (6 bases). The germline V gene encodes CDR1 KGHSH and CDR2 LQKENI. V shed 3 bases and J shed 6 bases, with 15 bases lying between them. The CDR3 contains 15 residues. CDR3 loop: CASSPGGGEGQPQHF. The part of the CDR3 DNA that was read is TGTGCCAGCTCACCTGGAGGGGGGGAGGGTCAGCCC.

The sample holds many counts of this clone. Read data end 3 residues before the CDR3 end; the end is taken from the germline J gene. The rearrangement uses TRBV10-3 and TRBJ2-3; D gene unclear. CDR3 size: 14 residues. Germline CDR1 ENHRY, CDR2 SYGVKD. V lost 7 bases and J 4 bases, leaving 15 bases between the germline ends. The CDR3 bases that were read are TGTGCCATCATGTCAGGTGACAACCCAGATACG. This encodes CAIMSGDNPDT. The entire CDR3 reads CAIMSGDNPDTQYF.

This clone came up many times. Read sequence stops 3 residues before the CDR3 end, and the germline J gene provides the missing end. V is TRBV9 and J is TRBJ2-1, with TRBD2 identical over 15 bases. CDR3 length: 19 amino acids. The germline CDR1 and CDR2 sequences are SGDLS and YYNGEE. V gave up 6 bases and J gave up 5 bases; unmatched junction bases: 15. The CDR3 DNA, read in part, is TGTGCCAGCACCTACGGACTAGCGGGAGGGCCGGGGTTGCACAATGAG. Its translation: CASTYGLAGGPGLHNE. The full CDR3 protein reads CASTYGLAGGPGLHNEQFF.

This clone was counted many times. Sequencing ends 3 residues short of the CDR3 end; the germline J gene provides the rest. The genes are TRBV6-1 and TRBJ2-3; no clear D gene. The length of the CDR3 is 16 residues. The germline gives CDR1 MNHNS, CDR2 SASEGT. V was trimmed by 4 bases and J by 5 bases, leaving 19 bases between them. CDR3 protein: CASSGRGPAIGDTQYF. Partial CDR3 DNA: TGTGCCAGCAGTGGCCGCGGCCCCGCTATCGGAGATACG.

This clone was observed at least ten times. Partial CDR3 DNA: TGTGCCTGGAGTGTACAGGTAGCTGAG. Protein sequence: CAWSVQVAE. The CDR3 as a whole reads CAWSVQVAEQFF. The V call is TRBV30, the J call TRBJ2-1; D is perhaps TRBD1 (5 bases). The read halts 3 residues ahead of the CDR3 end, with the missing end drawn from the germline J gene. V dropped 0 bases and J dropped 9 bases, with 9 bases sitting between them. CDR1 and CDR2 (germline): GTSNPN, SVGIG (reference sequence). This CDR3 comprises 12 residues.

This clone came up many times. Read coverage stops 3 residues before the CDR3 terminus; the germline J gene supplies the remainder. The V call is TRBV4-2, the J call TRBJ2-7, with D unclear. The CDR3 has 16 amino acids. Per germline, CDR1 LGHNA and CDR2 YNFKEQ. V lost 1 base, J lost 3 bases, and 16 bases lay in between. The CDR3 reads CASSQAVTSRLYEQYF. The CDR3 bases that were read are TGTGCCAGCAGCCAAGCTGTAACGTCTAGGCTCTACGAG.

This clone was recorded many times. The CDR3 goes on 3 residues after the read ends, and that part is filled in from the germline J gene. This rearrangement joins TRBV16 to TRBJ1-4; TRBD1 agrees at 8 bases. Germline V gives CDR1 KGHSY, CDR2 FQNENV. Unmatched junction bases numbered 4, after V lost 4 bases and J lost 3 bases. The CDR3 has 15 amino acids. The CDR3 reads CASSRRGPANEKLFF. The CDR3 DNA, read in part, is TGTGCCAGCAGCCGCAGGGGGCCCGCTAATGAAAAA.

This clone was seen ten or more times. CDR3 DNA, as far as it was read: TGTGCCAGTAGGACCACAGGACAGGGAGATCAGCCC. It encodes CASRTTGQGDQP. The entire CDR3 sequence reads CASRTTGQGDQPQHF. The V and J genes are TRBV19 and TRBJ1-5, with 8 bases lining up with TRBD1. The read gets to within 3 residues of the CDR3 end, and the germline J gene fills in the rest. The CDR3 totals 15 residues. V was pared by 6 bases and J by 5 bases, with 9 bases of the junction left unmatched. CDR1 and CDR2 (germline): LNHDA, SQIVND (reference sequence).

There are many counts of this clone. The read stops 3 residues short of the end of the CDR3; the missing end is completed from the germline J gene. The J gene is TRBJ2-2, the V gene TRBV7-3; a weak D match, TRBD2 (5 bases). Germline CDR1 and CDR2: SGHTA and FQGTGA. The CDR3 has 13 residues. Trimming took off 0 bases at V and 7 bases at J, with 6 bases between the two ends. CDR3 bases read: TGTGCCAGCAGCTTAACGAGGGTCGGGGAG. Its protein product is CASSLTRVGE. The whole CDR3 protein is CASSLTRVGELFF.

There are many counts of this clone. The read falls 3 residues short of the CDR3 end, and the missing part is taken from the germline J gene. The chain couples TRBV5-1 to TRBJ2-3, with unresolved D. The ends were cut back, 0 bases at V and 0 bases at J, with 5 bases in the middle. The CDR3 loop spans 14 amino acids. The germline CDR1 and CDR2 sequences are SGHRS and YFSETQ. Partial CDR3 DNA: TGCGCCAGCAGCTTGGTGACTAGCACAGATACG. The encoded protein is CASSLVTSTDT. From start to end, the CDR3 is CASSLVTSTDTQYF.

This clone was counted many times. The CDR3 DNA, read in part, is TGTGCCAGCAGGGGGACATTTAGCAATCAGCCC. This translates into CASRGTFSNQP. The entire CDR3 protein is CASRGTFSNQPQHF. The chain is built from TRBV6-2 or TRBV6-3 and TRBJ1-5; the D gene is possibly TRBD1 (6 bases). The read is 3 residues too short to cover the CDR3 end, so that end is filled in from the germline J gene. CDR1 and CDR2 from the germline V gene are MNHEY and SVGEGT. This CDR3 has 14 residues. V shed 6 bases and J shed 0 bases, with 9 bases lying between them.

Many counts were recorded for this clone. Read coverage stops 3 residues before the CDR3 terminus; the germline J gene supplies the remainder. This chain connects TRBV20-1 to TRBJ1-1; the D gene is possibly TRBD1 (5 bases). There are 11 residues in the CDR3. CDR1 and CDR2 (germline): DFQATT, SNEGSKA (reference sequence). Trimming stripped 2 bases from V and 7 bases from J, with 8 bases between. The CDR3 loop reads CSARKDIEAFF. CDR3 DNA, as far as it was read: TGCAGTGCTAGAAAGGACATTGAA.

This clone was counted at least ten times. The read ends 3 residues before the CDR3 terminus; that terminus is restored from the germline J gene. The chain links TRBV10-2 to TRBJ2-5; 10 bases are a match to TRBD2. The CDR3 covers 15 residues. Germline lookup yields CDR1 WSHSY and CDR2 SAAADI. The V and J ends lost 5 bases and 4 bases, in that order; junction bases with no gene match: 7. CDR3 bases read: TGCGCCAGCAGTCCAGCGGGGGGGCTGGGAGAGACC. Translating gives CASSPAGGLGET. Given in full, the CDR3 is CASSPAGGLGETQYF.

There are many counts of this clone. With the read ending 3 residues before the CDR3 end, the germline J gene is used to fill in that end. This chain joins TRBV13 and TRBJ1-3; 8 bases line up with TRBD1. This CDR3 has 17 residues. After removal of 5 bases from V and 1 base from J, the junction contained 10 bases not matched to a gene. Germline CDR1 reads PRHDT; CDR2 reads FYEKMQ (reference sequence). CDR3 DNA, as far as it was read: TGTGCCAGCAGCCGAAGGGACAGGTTGGGATCTGGAAACACC. It codes for CASSRRDRLGSGNT. In full, the CDR3 is CASSRRDRLGSGNTIYF. The complete variable domain, with remaining parts taken from reference TRBV13 and TRBJ1-3, reads AAGVIQSPRHLIKEKRETATLKCYPIPRHDTVYWYQQGPGQDPQFLISFYEKMQSDKGSIPDRFSAQQFSDYHSELNMSSLELGDSALYFCASSRRDRLGSGNTIYFGEGSWLTVV.

Concerning this clone itself: Sequencing ends 3 residues short of the CDR3 end; the germline J gene provides the rest. This sample includes further DNA sequences coding for the same CDR3. This sequence joins TRBV18 and TRBJ2-7; D ambiguous. Trimming cost V 2 bases and J 2 bases, with 7 bases left between them. The CDR3 runs 13 residues. Germline V CDR1 and CDR2: KGHSH, LQKENI. The part of the CDR3 DNA that was read is TGTGCCAGCTCACCAAGGCAAGCCTACGAG. Its protein product is CASSPRQAYE. The full CDR3 protein reads CASSPRQAYEQYF.

This clone was seen ten or more times. The CDR3 end is not reached by the read, which stops 3 residues before it; the germline J gene fills it in. This rearrangement joins TRBV7-6 to TRBJ2-1; 7 nucleotides line up with TRBD1. V was clipped by 7 bases and J by 2 bases; unmatched bases: 8. CDR3 size: 15 residues. The germline V gene encodes CDR1 SGHVS and CDR2 FNYEAQ. Incomplete CDR3 DNA: TGTGCCAGCACCAAAACAGGGGTGCCCTACAATGAG. The encoded protein is CASTKTGVPYNE. The CDR3 as a whole reads CASTKTGVPYNEQFF.

This clone was found many times. The read stops 3 residues short of the end of the CDR3; the missing end is completed from the germline J gene. This chain uses TRBV6-1 with TRBJ2-7; 8 bases align to TRBD1. Looked up from germline, CDR1 is MNHNS and CDR2 is SASEGT. Trimming took 1 base from V and 5 from J; bases not matched to a gene: 4. The CDR3 loop spans 14 amino acids. The CDR3 protein is CASSEGTGSDEQYF. The covered CDR3 bases are TGTGCCAGCAGTGAAGGGACAGGGAGCGACGAG.

This clone was counted ten times or more. The CDR3 is cut off 3 residues early in the read; its end comes from the germline J gene. This chain uses TRBV10-3 with TRBJ1-2; 9 bases fit TRBD1. The CDR3 runs to 14 residues. Per the germline V gene, CDR1 is ENHRY and CDR2 is SYGVKD. This chain's CDR3 is CAISPGQGLPGYTF. The sequenced part of the CDR3 DNA is TGTGCCATCAGCCCGGGACAGGGCCTTCCGGGC.